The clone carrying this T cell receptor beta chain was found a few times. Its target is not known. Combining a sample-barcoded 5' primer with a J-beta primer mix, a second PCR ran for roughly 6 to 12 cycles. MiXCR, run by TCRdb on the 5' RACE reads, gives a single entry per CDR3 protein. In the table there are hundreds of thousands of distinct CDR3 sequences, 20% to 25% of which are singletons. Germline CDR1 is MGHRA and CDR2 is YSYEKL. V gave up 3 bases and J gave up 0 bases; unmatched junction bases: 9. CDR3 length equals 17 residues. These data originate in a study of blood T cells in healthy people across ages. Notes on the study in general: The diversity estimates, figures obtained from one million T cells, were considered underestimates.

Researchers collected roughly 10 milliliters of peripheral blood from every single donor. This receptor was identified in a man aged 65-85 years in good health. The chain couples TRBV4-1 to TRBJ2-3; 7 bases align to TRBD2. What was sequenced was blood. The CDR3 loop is CASSQYPHSGSTDTQYF. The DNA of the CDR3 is TGCGCCAGCAGCCAGTACCCCCATAGCGGGAGCACAGATACGCAGTATTTT.